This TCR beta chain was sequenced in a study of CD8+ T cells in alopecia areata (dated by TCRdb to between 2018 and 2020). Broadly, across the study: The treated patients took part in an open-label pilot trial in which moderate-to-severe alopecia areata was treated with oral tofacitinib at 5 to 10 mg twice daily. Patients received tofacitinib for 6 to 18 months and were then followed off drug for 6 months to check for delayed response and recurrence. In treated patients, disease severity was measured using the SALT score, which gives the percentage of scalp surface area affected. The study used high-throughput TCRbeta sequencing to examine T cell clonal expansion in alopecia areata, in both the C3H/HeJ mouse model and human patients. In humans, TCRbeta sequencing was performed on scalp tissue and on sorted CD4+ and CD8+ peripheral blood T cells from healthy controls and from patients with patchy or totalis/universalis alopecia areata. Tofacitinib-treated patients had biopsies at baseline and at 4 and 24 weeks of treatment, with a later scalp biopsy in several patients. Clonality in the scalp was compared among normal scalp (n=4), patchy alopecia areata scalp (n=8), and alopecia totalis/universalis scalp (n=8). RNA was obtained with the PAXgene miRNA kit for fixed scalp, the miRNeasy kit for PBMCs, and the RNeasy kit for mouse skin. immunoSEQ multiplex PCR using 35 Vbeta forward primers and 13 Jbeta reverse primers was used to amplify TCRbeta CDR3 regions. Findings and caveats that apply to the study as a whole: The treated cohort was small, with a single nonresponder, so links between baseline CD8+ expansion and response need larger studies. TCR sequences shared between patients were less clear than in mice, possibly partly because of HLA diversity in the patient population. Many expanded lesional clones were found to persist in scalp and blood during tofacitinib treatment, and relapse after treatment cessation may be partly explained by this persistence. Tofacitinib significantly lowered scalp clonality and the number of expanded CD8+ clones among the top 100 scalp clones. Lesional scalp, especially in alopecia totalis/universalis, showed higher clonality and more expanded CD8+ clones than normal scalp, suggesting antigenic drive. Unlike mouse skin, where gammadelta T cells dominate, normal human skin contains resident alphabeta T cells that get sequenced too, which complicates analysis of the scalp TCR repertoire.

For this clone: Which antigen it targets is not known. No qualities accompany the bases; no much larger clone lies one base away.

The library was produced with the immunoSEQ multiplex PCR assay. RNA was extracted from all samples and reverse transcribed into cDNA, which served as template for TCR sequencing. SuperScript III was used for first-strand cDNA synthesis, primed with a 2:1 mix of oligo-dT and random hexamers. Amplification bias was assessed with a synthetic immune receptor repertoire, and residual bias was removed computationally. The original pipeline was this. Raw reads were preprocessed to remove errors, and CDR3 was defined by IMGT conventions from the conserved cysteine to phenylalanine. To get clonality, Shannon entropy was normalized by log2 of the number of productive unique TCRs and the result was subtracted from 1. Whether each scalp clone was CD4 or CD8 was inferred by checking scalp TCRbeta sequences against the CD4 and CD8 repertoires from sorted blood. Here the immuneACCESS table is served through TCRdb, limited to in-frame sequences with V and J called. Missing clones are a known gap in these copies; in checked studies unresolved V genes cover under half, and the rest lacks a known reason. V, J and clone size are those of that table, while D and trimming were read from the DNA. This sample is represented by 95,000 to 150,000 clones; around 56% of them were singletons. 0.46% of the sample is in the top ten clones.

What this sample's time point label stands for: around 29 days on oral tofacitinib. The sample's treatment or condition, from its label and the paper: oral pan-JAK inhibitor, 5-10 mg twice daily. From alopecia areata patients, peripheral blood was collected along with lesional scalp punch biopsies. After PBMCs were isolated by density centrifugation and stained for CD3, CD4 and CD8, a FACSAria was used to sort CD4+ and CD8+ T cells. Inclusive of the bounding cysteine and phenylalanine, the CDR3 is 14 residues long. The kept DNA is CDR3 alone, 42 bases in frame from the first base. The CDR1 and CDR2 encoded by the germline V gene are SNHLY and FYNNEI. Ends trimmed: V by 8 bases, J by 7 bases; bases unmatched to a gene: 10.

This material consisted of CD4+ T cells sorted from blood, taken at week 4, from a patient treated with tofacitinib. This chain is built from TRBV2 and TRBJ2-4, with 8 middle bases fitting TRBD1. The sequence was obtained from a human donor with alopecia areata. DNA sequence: TGTGCCAGCGTCAAAGGACAGGGCTCGAACATTCAGTACTTC. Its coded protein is CASVKGQGSNIQYF.